One and the same sample provided the 15 T cell receptor beta chains below, sequenced in a study of blood T cell repertoires in COVID-19. Assay: immunoSEQ multiplex PCR; the TCRdb copy retains only in-frame clones and omits some. The sample includes around 130,000 clones, around 85% of them seen just once. Material: peripheral blood. The source of these receptors is a woman aged 50 to 60 with acute or convalescent COVID-19.

The genes are TRBV6-1 and TRBJ1-2, with D unclear. CDR1 and CDR2 from the germline V gene are MNHNS and SASEGT. The CDR3 spans 10 residues. The V gene lost 3 bases and the J gene lost 8 bases, with 4 bases spanning the gap. CDR3 sequence (DNA): TGTGCCAGCAGTGATCCGGGCTACACCTTC. It codes for CASSDPGYTF.

This chain uses TRBV27 with TRBJ1-1; 8 bases align to TRBD1. V gave up 6 bases and J gave up 4 bases; unmatched junction bases: 10. This CDR3 is 15 amino acids long. Germline-derived CDR1 and CDR2 are MNHEY and SMNVEV (reference sequence). The CDR3 nucleotides are TGTGCCAGCAGAGCCTACGGAGACAGGGGCACTGAAGCTTTCTTT. Encoded protein: CASRAYGDRGTEAFF.

This chain links TRBV9 with TRBJ2-1; 7 bases are shared with TRBD2. The CDR3 sequence is 18 residues long. Losses at the gene ends were 2 bases for V and 1 base for J; bases not matched to a gene: 12. Germline V gene sequence: CDR1 SGDLS, CDR2 YYNGEE. The CDR3 DNA is TGTGCCAGCAGCGTTTATGGAGAGTCGCGGGGGTCCTACAATGAGCAGTTCTTC. Translating gives CASSVYGESRGSYNEQFF.

Concerning this clone itself: At one end the junction does not follow the germline gene, possibly because of a read error. V gene TRBV6-5 combines with J gene TRBJ1-5; D remains unclear. This CDR3 has 13 amino acids. Germline CDR1 reads MNHEY; CDR2 reads SVGAGI. The CDR3 region has the DNA TGTGCCAGCGGTTATGGGAGTAATCAGCCCCAGCATTTT. Protein product: CASGYGSNQPQHF.

This clone was detected once. V is TRBV5-6 and J is TRBJ1-5; the D is unclear. The CDR3 covers 15 residues. Germline V CDR1 and CDR2: SGHDT, YYEEEE. Trimming cost V 4 bases and J 0 bases, with 11 bases left between them. CDR3: CASSLGPYSNQPQHF. The DNA for the CDR3 is TGTGCCAGCAGCCTCGGTCCCTATAGCAATCAGCCCCAGCATTTT. Full variable domain (remainder filled in from reference TRBV5-6 and TRBJ1-5): DAGVTQSPTHLIKTRGQQVTLRCSPKSGHDTVSWYQQALGQGPQFIFQYYEEEERQRGNFPDRFSGHQFPNYSSELNVNALLLGDSALYLCASSLGPYSNQPQHFGDGTRLSIL.

This chain connects TRBV19 to TRBJ1-1; the match to TRBD1 covers 7 bases. CDR1 is LNHDA and CDR2 is SQIVND in the germline V gene (reference sequence). The CDR3 has 17 residues. J gave up 1 base and V 3 bases, and 11 bases lay outside the gene matches. The CDR3 region is CASSIGGNRGQNTEAFF. Here the CDR3 DNA reads TGTGCCAGTAGTATTGGGGGTAATAGGGGGCAGAACACTGAAGCTTTCTTT.

The chain carries TRBV19 and TRBJ2-1; D gene ambiguous. Germline V lookup: CDR1 LNHDA, CDR2 SQIVND (reference sequence). The CDR3 spans 13 residues. V was trimmed by 3 bases and J by 5 bases, leaving 8 bases between them. The CDR3 DNA is TGTGCCAGTAGTATCCACACCGACAATGAGCAGTTCTTC. This gives the protein CASSIHTDNEQFF.

The rearrangement uses TRBV19 and TRBJ1-3, with a tentative D call TRBD1 (6 bases). V lost 2 bases to trimming and J lost 3 bases, with 20 bases between them. The CDR3 spans 18 residues. The germline gives CDR1 LNHDA, CDR2 SQIVND (reference sequence). The CDR3 loop is CASSIKPKTGGGGNTIYF. DNA for the CDR3: TGTGCCAGTAGTATAAAACCGAAGACAGGCGGAGGTGGAAACACCATATATTTT. The variable domain in full, with the rest retrieved from reference TRBV19 and TRBJ1-3, is DGGITQSPKYLFRKEGQNVTLSCEQNLNHDAMYWYRQDPGQGLRLIYYSQIVNDFQKGDIAEGYSVSREKKESFPLTVTSAQKNPTAFYLCASSIKPKTGGGGNTIYFGEGSWLTVV.

The V and J genes are TRBV4-1 and TRBJ2-2; D might be TRBD2 (6 bases). Germline CDR1 and CDR2: MGHRA and YSYEKL. The CDR3 runs to 16 residues. V shed 0 bases and J shed 4 bases, with 12 bases lying between them. This CDR3 reads CASSQDDGGFTGELFF. CDR3 sequence (DNA): TGCGCCAGCAGCCAAGACGATGGAGGGTTCACCGGGGAGCTGTTTTTT.

The V and J genes are TRBV9 and TRBJ1-3; 7 bases align to TRBD1. CDR3 length: 15 residues. Germline CDR1 reads SGDLS; CDR2 reads YYNGEE. The V segment lost 4 bases and the J segment 0 bases; nucleotides outside the gene matches: 4. The chain's CDR3 is CASSQGQISGNTIYF. The CDR3 bases are TGTGCCAGCAGCCAGGGACAGATCTCTGGAAACACCATATATTTT.

This clone has just a few counts. V usage is TRBV29-1 and J usage is TRBJ2-3, with TRBD1 matching over 11 bases. In germline, CDR1 is SQVTM, CDR2 ANQGSEA. The CDR3 has 15 amino acids. After removal of 7 bases from V and 4 bases from J, the junction contained 10 bases not matched to a gene. The CDR3 protein is CSAAYAGQGADTQYF. In nucleotides, the CDR3 is TGCAGCGCAGCTTACGCGGGACAGGGGGCAGATACGCAGTATTTT.

The rearrangement links TRBV2 to TRBJ2-2; 8 nucleotides match TRBD2. The CDR3 length is 15 residues. The germline V gene has CDR1 SNHLY and CDR2 FYNNEI. This CDR3 reads CAASFKAGGTGELFF. The CDR3 DNA reads as TGTGCTGCCTCCTTTAAGGCGGGGGGCACCGGGGAGCTGTTTTTT.

The chain recombines TRBV29-1 with TRBJ1-2; the D gene is possibly TRBD1 (6 bases). The V gene's germline CDR1 is SQVTM and CDR2 ANQGSEA. V shed 2 bases and J shed 4 bases, with 11 bases lying between them. This CDR3 spans 13 amino acids. The chain's CDR3 is CSVENRAGYGYTF. DNA for the CDR3: TGCAGCGTTGAAAACAGGGCCGGCTATGGCTACACCTTC.

This chain uses TRBV4-1 with TRBJ2-2; tentative D call: TRBD1 (5 bases). The germline V gene encodes CDR1 MGHRA and CDR2 YSYEKL. V was shortened by 4 bases and J by 6 bases, with 15 bases between the two germline ends. This CDR3 is 15 amino acids long. The CDR3 loop is CASSRTNQGAGELFF. The CDR3 DNA follows: TGCGCCAGCAGCCGAACCAATCAGGGCGCCGGGGAGCTGTTTTTT.

The chain couples TRBV30 to TRBJ1-2; D may be TRBD1 (6 bases). This CDR3 has 11 residues. V lost 3 bases and J lost 13, with 15 bases in between. Germline V gene lookup returns CDR1 GTSNPN and CDR2 SVGIG (reference sequence). The CDR3 sequence is CAWRGDIGVTF. The CDR3, as DNA: TGTGCCTGGAGGGGGGACATAGGGGTCACCTTC. Together with reference TRBV30 and TRBJ1-2, the CDR3 gives the full variable domain: SQTIHQWPATLVQPVGSPLSLECTVEGTSNPNLYWYRQAAGRGLQLLFYSVGIGQISSEVPQNLSASRPQDRQFILSSKKLLLSDSGFYLCAWRGDIGVTFGSGTRLTVV.